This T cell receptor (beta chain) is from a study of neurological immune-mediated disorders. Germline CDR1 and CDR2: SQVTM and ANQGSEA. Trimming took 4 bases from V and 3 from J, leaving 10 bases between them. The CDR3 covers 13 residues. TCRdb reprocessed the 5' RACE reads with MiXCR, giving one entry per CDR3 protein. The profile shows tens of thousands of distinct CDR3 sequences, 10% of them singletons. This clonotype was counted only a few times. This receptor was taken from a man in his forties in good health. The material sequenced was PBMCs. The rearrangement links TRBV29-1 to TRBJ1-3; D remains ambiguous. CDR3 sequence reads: CSVVGGNGNTIYF. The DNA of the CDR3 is TGCAGCGTTGTCGGAGGGAATGGAAACACCATATATTTT.